The clone carrying this T cell receptor (beta chain) was seen ten or more times. Its antigen remains unknown. These data are taken from a study of regulatory T cells in long-lasting Graves disease. Study conclusions and caveats: For persistent Graves' patients, TCR diversity was lower than for newly diagnosed ones.

CDR3 regions were amplified by Arm-PCR using iRepertoire HTBI primers to build TCR beta libraries. TCRdb re-called the multiplex PCR reads with MiXCR, one entry per CDR3 protein. The sample shows more than 300,000 distinct CDR3 sequences, less than 20% of them seen only once. Time point described: persistent/refractory GD, antithyroid drugs over 5 years with positive TRAb. Extracted RNA from PBMCs served as the source of the TCR library. The germline gives CDR1 SEHNR, CDR2 FQNEAQ (reference sequence). Trimming removed 4 bases from V and 7 bases from J; junction bases left unmatched: 5. CDR3 length: 13 amino acids.

The receptor's source is a female donor with Graves disease. The starting material was peripheral blood mononuclear cells (PBMCs), obtained when the disease was refractory, from a patient treated with antithyroid drugs. The rearrangement joins TRBV7-9 to TRBJ2-5, with TRBD1 matching over 8 bases. CDR3 nucleotide sequence: TGTGCCAGCAGCTCTGGACAGGGAGGGACCCAGTACTTC. Residues: CASSSGQGGTQYF.